This T cell receptor (beta chain) was sequenced in a study of technical replicates of blood from a handful of donors. The protocol was immunoSEQ multiplex PCR, while the TCRdb copy is restricted to in-frame clones and leaves out a portion. The sample lists 35,000 to 50,000 clones, roughly 96% occurring once. V lost 5 bases, J lost 5 bases, and 7 bases stayed unmatched. Germline V gene lookup returns CDR1 MNHEY and CDR2 SMNVEV (reference sequence). The CDR3 contains 14 residues. The chain joins TRBV27 to TRBJ2-7, with TRBD1 identical over 9 bases. The sequenced sample consisted of T cells isolated from PBMCs. This TCR was sampled from a human donor in good health. CDR3: CASSPDRGSNEQYF. The CDR3 nucleotides read TGTGCCAGCAGTCCGGACAGGGGAAGTAACGAGCAGTACTTC.